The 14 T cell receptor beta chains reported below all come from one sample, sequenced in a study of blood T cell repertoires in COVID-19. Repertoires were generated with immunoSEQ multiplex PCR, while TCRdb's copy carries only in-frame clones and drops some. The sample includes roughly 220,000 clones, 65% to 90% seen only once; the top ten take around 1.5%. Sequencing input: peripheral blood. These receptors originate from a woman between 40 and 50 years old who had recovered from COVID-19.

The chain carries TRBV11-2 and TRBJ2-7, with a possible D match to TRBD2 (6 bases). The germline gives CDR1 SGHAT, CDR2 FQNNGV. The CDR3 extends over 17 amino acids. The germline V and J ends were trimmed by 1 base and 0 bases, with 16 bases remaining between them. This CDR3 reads CASSLGRGTAVSYEQYF. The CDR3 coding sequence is TGTGCCAGCAGCTTAGGTCGCGGGACGGCCGTCTCCTACGAGCAGTACTTC.

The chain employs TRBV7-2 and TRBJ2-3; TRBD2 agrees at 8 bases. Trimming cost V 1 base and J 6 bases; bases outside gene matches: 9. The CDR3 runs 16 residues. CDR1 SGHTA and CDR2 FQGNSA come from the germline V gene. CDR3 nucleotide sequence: TGTGCCAGCAGCTTAGATTGGGCGGGGGGCTCGGATACGCAGTATTTT. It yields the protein CASSLDWAGGSDTQYF. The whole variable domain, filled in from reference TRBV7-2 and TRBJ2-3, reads GAGVSQSPSNKVTEKGKDVELRCDPISGHTALYWYRQSLGQGLEFLIYFQGNSAPDKSGLPSDRFSAERTGGSVSTLTIQRTQQEDSAVYLCASSLDWAGGSDTQYFGPGTRLTVL.

CDR3 nucleotide sequence: TGTGCCAGCACCCCGGGACATTTAAATTCACCCCTCCACTTT. Translated: CASTPGHLNSPLHF. This chain joins TRBV28 and TRBJ1-6; tentatively, D is TRBD1 (6 bases). V gave up 7 bases and J gave up 7 bases, with 14 bases separating them. This CDR3 is 14 amino acids long. Looked up from germline, CDR1 is MDHEN and CDR2 is SYDVKM.

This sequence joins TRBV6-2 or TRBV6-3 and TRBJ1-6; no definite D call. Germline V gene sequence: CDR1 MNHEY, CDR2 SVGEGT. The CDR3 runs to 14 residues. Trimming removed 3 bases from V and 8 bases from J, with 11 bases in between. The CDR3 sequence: CASSYRRTDSPLHF. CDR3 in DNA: TGTGCCAGCAGTTATCGCCGGACTGATTCACCCCTCCACTTT.

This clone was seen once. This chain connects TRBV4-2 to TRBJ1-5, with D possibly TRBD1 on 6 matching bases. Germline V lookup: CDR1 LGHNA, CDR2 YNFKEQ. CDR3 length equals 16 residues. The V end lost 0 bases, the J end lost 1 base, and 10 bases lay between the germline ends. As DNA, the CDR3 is TGTGCCAGCAGCCAAGATCTACAGGGAAGCAATCAGCCCCAGCATTTT. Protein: CASSQDLQGSNQPQHF.

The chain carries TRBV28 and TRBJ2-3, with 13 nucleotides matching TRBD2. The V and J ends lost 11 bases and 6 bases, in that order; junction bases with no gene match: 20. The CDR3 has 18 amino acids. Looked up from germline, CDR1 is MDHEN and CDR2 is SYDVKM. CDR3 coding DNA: TGTGCCCGCCGGGGGGGGAGTCCGGGACTAGCGGGGTCGGATACGCAGTATTTT. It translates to CARRGGSPGLAGSDTQYF.

This chain's CDR3 is CASMGGARNQPQHF. The CDR3 bases are TGTGCCAGTATGGGGGGGGCTAGGAATCAGCCCCAGCATTTT. This chain connects TRBV19 to TRBJ1-5, with D perhaps matching TRBD1 (6 bases). Germline-derived CDR1 and CDR2 are LNHDA and SQIVND (reference sequence). The CDR3 has 14 residues. Trimming took off 7 bases at V and 4 bases at J, with 14 bases between the two ends.

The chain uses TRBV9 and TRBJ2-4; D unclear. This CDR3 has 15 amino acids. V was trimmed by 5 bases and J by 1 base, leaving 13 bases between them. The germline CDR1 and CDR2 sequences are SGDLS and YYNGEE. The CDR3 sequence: CASSMSPGAKNIQYF. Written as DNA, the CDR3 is TGTGCCAGCAGTATGTCCCCCGGGGCCAAAAACATTCAGTACTTC.

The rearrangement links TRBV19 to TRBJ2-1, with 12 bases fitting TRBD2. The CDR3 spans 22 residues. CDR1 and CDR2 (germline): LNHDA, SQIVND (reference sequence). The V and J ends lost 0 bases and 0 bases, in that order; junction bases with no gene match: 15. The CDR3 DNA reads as TGTGCCAGTAGTATAGACATCCTCCCTAGCGGGGGGGGACAAAGCTCCTACAATGAGCAGTTCTTC. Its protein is CASSIDILPSGGGQSSYNEQFF.

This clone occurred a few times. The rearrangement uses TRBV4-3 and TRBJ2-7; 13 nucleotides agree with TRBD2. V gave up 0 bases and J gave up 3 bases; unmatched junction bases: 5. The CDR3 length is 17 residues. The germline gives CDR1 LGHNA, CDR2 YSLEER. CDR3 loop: CASSQDLGTSGVYEQYF. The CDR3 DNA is TGCGCCAGCAGCCAAGATCTCGGGACTAGCGGGGTCTACGAGCAGTACTTC.

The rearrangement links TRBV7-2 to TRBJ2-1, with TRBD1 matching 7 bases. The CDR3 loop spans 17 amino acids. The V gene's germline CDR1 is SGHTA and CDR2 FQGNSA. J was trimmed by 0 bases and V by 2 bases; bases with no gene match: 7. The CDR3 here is CASSLILPGGSYNEQFF. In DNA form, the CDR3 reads TGTGCCAGCAGCTTAATTTTGCCAGGGGGCTCCTACAATGAGCAGTTCTTC.

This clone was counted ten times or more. Here the CDR3 DNA reads TGTGCCAGCAGCCCGGCGGGGGGCAGAGATCAGCCCCAGCATTTT. Translating gives CASSPAGGRDQPQHF. The V and J genes are TRBV7-9 and TRBJ1-5; tentative D call: TRBD1 (6 bases). The CDR3 length is 15 residues. Germline CDR1 and CDR2: SEHNR and FQNEAQ (reference sequence). V lost 5 bases and J 5 bases, leaving 16 bases between the germline ends. Together with reference TRBV7-9 and TRBJ1-5, the CDR3 gives the full variable domain: DTGVSQNPRHKITKRGQNVTFRCDPISEHNRLYWYRQTLGQGPEFLTYFQNEAQLEKSRLLSDRFSAERPKGSFSTLEIQRTEQGDSAMYLCASSPAGGRDQPQHFGDGTRLSIL.

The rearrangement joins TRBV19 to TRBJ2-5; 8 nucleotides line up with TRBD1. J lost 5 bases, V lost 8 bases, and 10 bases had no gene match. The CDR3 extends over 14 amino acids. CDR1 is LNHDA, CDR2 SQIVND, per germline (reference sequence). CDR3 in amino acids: CASGTGGMSETQYF. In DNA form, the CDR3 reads TGTGCCAGTGGAACAGGGGGTATGTCGGAGACCCAGTACTTC. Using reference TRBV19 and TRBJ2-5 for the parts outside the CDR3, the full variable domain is DGGITQSPKYLFRKEGQNVTLSCEQNLNHDAMYWYRQDPGQGLRLIYYSQIVNDFQKGDIAEGYSVSREKKESFPLTVTSAQKNPTAFYLCASGTGGMSETQYFGPGTRLLVL.

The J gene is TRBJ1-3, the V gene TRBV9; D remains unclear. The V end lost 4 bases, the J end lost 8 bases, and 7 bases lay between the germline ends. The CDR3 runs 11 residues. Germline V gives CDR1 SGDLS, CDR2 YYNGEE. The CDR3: CASSSSDTIYF. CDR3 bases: TGTGCCAGCAGCTCGTCCGACACCATATATTTT.